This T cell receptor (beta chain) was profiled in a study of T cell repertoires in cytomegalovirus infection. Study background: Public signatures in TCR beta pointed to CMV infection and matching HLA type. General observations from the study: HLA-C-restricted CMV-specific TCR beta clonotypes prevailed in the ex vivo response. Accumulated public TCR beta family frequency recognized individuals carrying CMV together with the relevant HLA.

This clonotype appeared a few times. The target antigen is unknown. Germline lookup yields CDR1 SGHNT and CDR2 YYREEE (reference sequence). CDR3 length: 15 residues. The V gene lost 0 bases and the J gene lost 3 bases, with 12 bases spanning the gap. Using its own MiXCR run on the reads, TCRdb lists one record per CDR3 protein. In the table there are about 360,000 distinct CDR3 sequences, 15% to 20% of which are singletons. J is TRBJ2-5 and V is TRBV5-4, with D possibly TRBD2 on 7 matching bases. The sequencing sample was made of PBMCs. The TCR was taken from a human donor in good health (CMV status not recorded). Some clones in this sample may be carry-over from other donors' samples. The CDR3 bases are TGTGCCAGCAGCTTGGCGGGGGGCCCGAAAGAGACCCAGTACTTC. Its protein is CASSLAGGPKETQYF.